This TCR beta chain was captured by sequencing in a study of shared clonotypes between healthy human individuals. Study at large: Each donor's CD4 naive and CD4 memory cells filled three plates apiece, CD8 naive two, and CD8 memory one.

The donors, healthy adults who were HIV-negative, had experienced no recent acute infections or vaccinations. TCRdb's table, derived via immunoSEQ multiplex PCR, lists solely in-frame clones and lacks some. The table has 950,000 to 1,200,000 clones, approximately 75% seen once; the top ten hold 0.85% to 1%. The sample comprised memory CD4+ T cells from PBMCs. Subset meaning: CD45RA-negative fraction. The sequence was collected from a man in his late teens or twenties in good health. Some clones in this sample may be carry-over from other donors' samples.

In DNA, the CDR3 is TGCGCCAGCAGCCAAGGGCCCCCAGGGGCGGGGGAGACCCAGTACTTC. This translates into CASSQGPPGAGETQYF. This chain joins TRBV4-3 and TRBJ2-5, with D perhaps assigned TRBD1 or TRBD2 (6 bases each). The CDR3 runs 16 residues. V dropped 1 base and J dropped 5 bases, with 17 bases sitting between them. The germline gives CDR1 LGHNA, CDR2 YSLEER.